This TCR beta chain was documented in a study of blood T cell repertoires in COVID-19 (dated by TCRdb to the early 2020s). About the study as a whole: Collaborator samples came from the United States, Italy and Spain and covered acute and convalescent phases of COVID-19. Where available, HLA class I and class II types were obtained from metadata supplied by the sample provider rather than from assay-based typing. The dataset comprised deeply sampled blood TCRbeta repertoires from subjects exposed to, actively infected with, or recovered from COVID-19. The prospective study material was composed of cDNA or gDNA derived from T cells, B-cell-depleted T cells, or PBMCs. Sample metadata almost always included a de-identified subject ID, COVID-19 status, age in years and sex. The repertoires were released in a freely available public database meant as a resource for research on the immune response to SARS-CoV-2. The samples were drawn from the first 160 participants of the ongoing ImmuneRACE study and from about 1,200 subjects provided by 6 global collaborators.

General study outcomes and caveats: How much clinical and demographic metadata was included differed by source and by participant, and the metadata was provided uncurated.

Inclusive of the bounding cysteine and phenylalanine, the CDR3 is 15 residues long. The only DNA kept is the CDR3, 45 bases in frame from the first base. V is trimmed back by 5 bases and J by 3 bases, and the junction contains 7 bases that no gene match accounts for. CDR1 is given as SGHNT and CDR2 as YYREEE, both from the germline V gene (reference sequence). The count of this clone is one. There is no known antigen for this receptor. The sample holds no much larger clone one base away, and base qualities are not on file. In the prospective study, participants were about 18 to 100 years old, resided in about two dozen geographic areas of the United States, and were enrolled through a virtual design. In the prospective study, participants were assigned to cohorts based on the clinical history participants reported in a screening survey and a study questionnaire. ImmuneRACE Cohort 3 recovered participants were defined by two consecutive negative NP/OP PCR tests, healthcare professional clearance, or symptom resolution. Mobile phlebotomists in the prospective study collected whole blood, serum and a nasopharyngeal or oropharyngeal swab from every participant. Participants in the prospective study had the option to provide additional blood draws and questionnaires over a roughly 2-month period. Before DNA extraction, blood samples from the prospective study were shipped at room temperature or frozen.

TCRbeta CDR3 regions were amplified from genomic DNA using the immunoSEQ Assay, a bias-controlled multiplex PCR. In the source study's methods: The number of nucleated cells in each sample was estimated by amplification of reference gene primers within the assay. Sequence reads were collapsed and filtered to measure the absolute abundance of every unique TCRbeta CDR3 rearrangement. For each sample, productive Simpson clonality was calculated by taking the square root of Simpson's diversity index across productive rearrangements. In its TCRdb copy, this immuneACCESS table keeps in-frame sequences only and misses some clones. Where compared with another copy, unresolved V genes explain less than half of these, and the others have no known cause. That table is the source of V, J and clone size, and D and trimming were worked out from the DNA. The sample table contains around 140,000 clones; only one count was recorded for more than 75% of them. Approximately 10% of the sample comes from the top ten.

Material for sequencing was PBMCs or T cells enriched from blood (not recorded which). Recombination joined TRBV5-4 with TRBJ1-2, with 10 middle bases fitting TRBD1. The origin of this receptor is a man aged 55 to 70 who had recovered from COVID-19. In nucleotide form, the sequence is TGTGCCAGCAGGCAGGTGACAGGGGGCGACTATGGCTACACCTTC. It translates to CASRQVTGGDYGYTF.